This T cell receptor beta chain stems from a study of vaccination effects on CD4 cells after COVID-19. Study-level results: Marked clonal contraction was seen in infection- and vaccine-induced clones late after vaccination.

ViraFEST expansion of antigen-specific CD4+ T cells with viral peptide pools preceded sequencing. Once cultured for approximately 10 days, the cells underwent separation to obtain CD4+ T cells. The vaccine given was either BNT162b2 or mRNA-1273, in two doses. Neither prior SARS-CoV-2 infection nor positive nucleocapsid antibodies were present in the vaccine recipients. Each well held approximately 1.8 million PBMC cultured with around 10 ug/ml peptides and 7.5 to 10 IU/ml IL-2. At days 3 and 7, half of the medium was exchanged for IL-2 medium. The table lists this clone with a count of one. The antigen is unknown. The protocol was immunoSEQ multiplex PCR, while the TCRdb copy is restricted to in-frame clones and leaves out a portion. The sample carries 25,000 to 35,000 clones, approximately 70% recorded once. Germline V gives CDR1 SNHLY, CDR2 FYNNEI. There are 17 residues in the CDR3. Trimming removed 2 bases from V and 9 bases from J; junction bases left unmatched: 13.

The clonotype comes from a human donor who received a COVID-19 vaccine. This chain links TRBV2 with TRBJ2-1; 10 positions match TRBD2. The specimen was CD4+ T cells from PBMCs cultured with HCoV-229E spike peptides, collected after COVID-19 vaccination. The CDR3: CASSEKVAGGVRVEQFF. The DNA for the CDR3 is TGTGCCAGCAGTGAAAAGGTAGCGGGAGGAGTACGGGTTGAGCAGTTCTTC.